These 30 T cell receptor beta chains came from one sample sequenced in a study of shared clonotypes between healthy human individuals. Repertoires were generated with immunoSEQ multiplex PCR, while TCRdb's copy carries only in-frame clones and drops some. Here the sample spans 2 million to 2.5 million clones, approximately 94% being singletons. In the naive CD8 group, cells lacked CD45RO and were positively selected for CCR7, so terminally differentiated effector memory CD45RA+ cells were left out. Input material: naive CD8+ T cells from PBMCs. These receptors came from a man younger than 30 in good health. Some clones in this sample may be carry-over from other donors' samples.

This chain connects TRBV29-1 to TRBJ1-1; 9 bases fit TRBD1. Germline assignment: CDR1 SQVTM and CDR2 ANQGSEA. The V and J ends lost 7 bases and 4 bases, in that order; junction bases with no gene match: 4. The CDR3 is 12 residues long. The DNA for the CDR3 is TGCAGCGCCGGACAGGGGCTCACTGAAGCTTTCTTT. Translated: CSAGQGLTEAFF.

This sequence joins TRBV19 and TRBJ2-7; 9 bases fit TRBD1. Germline V gene data show CDR1 as LNHDA and CDR2 as SQIVND (reference sequence). With 7 bases clipped from V and 5 bases from J, the junction kept 9 bases outside the gene matches. This CDR3 comprises 14 residues. The CDR3 loop is CASTPGQGAHEQYF. The CDR3 nucleotides read TGTGCCAGTACCCCGGGACAGGGAGCCCACGAGCAGTACTTC. The whole variable domain, remainder taken from reference TRBV19 and TRBJ2-7, is DGGITQSPKYLFRKEGQNVTLSCEQNLNHDAMYWYRQDPGQGLRLIYYSQIVNDFQKGDIAEGYSVSREKKESFPLTVTSAQKNPTAFYLCASTPGQGAHEQYFGPGTRLTVT.

The V and J genes are TRBV27 and TRBJ1-1, with a tentative D call TRBD1 (6 bases). Trimming removed 2 bases from V and 7 bases from J, with 23 bases in between. Germline lookup yields CDR1 MNHEY and CDR2 SMNVEV (reference sequence). The CDR3 has 17 amino acids. The CDR3: CASSLRGFRGNWVEAFF. CDR3 DNA: TGTGCCAGCAGTTTAAGGGGCTTCAGGGGTAACTGGGTTGAAGCTTTCTTT.

The chain has TRBV5-6 and TRBJ1-1, with 9 bases fitting TRBD1. V was clipped by 4 bases and J by 6 bases; unmatched bases: 10. In germline, CDR1 is SGHDT, CDR2 YYEEEE. The CDR3 has 15 amino acids. The CDR3 nucleotides are TGTGCCAGCAGCCCGAACAGGGGGCGGAGCGCTGAAGCTTTCTTT. Translating gives CASSPNRGRSAEAFF.

This chain links TRBV27 with TRBJ2-7; maybe TRBD1 (6 bases). V was trimmed by 4 bases and J by 2 bases, leaving 12 bases between them. This CDR3 comprises 14 residues. Per germline, CDR1 MNHEY and CDR2 SMNVEV (reference sequence). The CDR3 protein is CASSWGPLTYEQYF. CDR3 in DNA: TGTGCCAGCAGTTGGGGGCCCTTAACCTACGAGCAGTACTTC.

The chain links TRBV19 to TRBJ2-1; D not resolved. CDR1 and CDR2 (germline): LNHDA, SQIVND (reference sequence). CDR3 length: 14 residues. The ends were cut back, 4 bases at V and 4 bases at J, with 11 bases in the middle. Here the CDR3 reads CASSKTPRYNEQFF. CDR3 coding DNA: TGTGCCAGTAGTAAGACTCCCAGATACAATGAGCAGTTCTTC.

This rearrangement joins TRBV11-3 to TRBJ2-3, with 7 bases lining up with TRBD1. With 5 bases clipped from V and 0 bases from J, the junction kept 8 bases outside the gene matches. Germline values: CDR1 SGHNT, CDR2 YENEEA. The CDR3 length is 16 residues. The CDR3 DNA reads TGTGCCAGCAGCCCTACGGACAGGTCTAGCACAGATACGCAGTATTTT. Residues: CASSPTDRSSTDTQYF.

V usage is TRBV7-9 and J usage is TRBJ2-7; no clear D. V dropped 3 bases and J dropped 4 bases, with 19 bases sitting between them. Germline lookup yields CDR1 SEHNR and CDR2 FQNEAQ (reference sequence). There are 16 residues in the CDR3. The CDR3 region has the DNA TGTGCCAGCAGCTTGATTCACGACAAGGACCCTTACGAGCAGTACTTC. It yields the protein CASSLIHDKDPYEQYF.

The chain recombines TRBV7-2 with TRBJ2-3; 9 bases match TRBD1. Germline trimming cut 6 bases from V and 0 bases from J; bases unmatched to any gene: 4. Germline lookup yields CDR1 SGHTA and CDR2 FQGNSA. The CDR3 sequence is 15 residues long. The CDR3 region is CASRSGTGSTDTQYF. CDR3 nucleotides: TGTGCCAGCAGATCCGGGACAGGGAGCACAGATACGCAGTATTTT.

About this clone itself: This specimen includes other DNA sequences encoding the same CDR3. The chain carries TRBV27 and TRBJ2-7, with D possibly being TRBD1 or TRBD2 (5 bases each). Germline V gene data show CDR1 as MNHEY and CDR2 as SMNVEV (reference sequence). The CDR3 spans 13 residues. V lost 3 bases and J lost 2, with 8 bases in between. The DNA of the CDR3 is TGTGCCAGCAGTTTCGGGGCGCCCTACGAGCAGTACTTC. Translating gives CASSFGAPYEQYF.

The CDR3 sequence: CASSPLVAYEQYF. The CDR3 DNA reads as TGTGCCAGCAGCCCTTTGGTCGCCTACGAGCAGTACTTC. The genes are TRBV11-2 and TRBJ2-7, with D hard to call. CDR1 and CDR2 (germline): SGHAT, FQNNGV. This CDR3 region has 13 residues. V was shortened by 5 bases and J by 2 bases, with 10 bases between the two germline ends.

This rearrangement joins TRBV10-1 to TRBJ2-1, with D possibly TRBD2 on 5 matching bases. Germline CDR1 is WNHNN and CDR2 is SYGVQD (reference sequence). V shed 5 bases and J shed 2 bases, with 16 bases lying between them. The CDR3 spans 16 residues. CDR3 nucleotides: TGCGCCAGCAGTTCCCCTCCCGGGGAACCCTACAATGAGCAGTTCTTC. Its translation is CASSSPPGEPYNEQFF.

The rearrangement links TRBV9 to TRBJ1-2; tentatively, D is TRBD1 (5 bases). V lost 2 bases and J 0 bases, leaving 14 bases between the germline ends. The germline V gene encodes CDR1 SGDLS and CDR2 YYNGEE. This CDR3 spans 16 amino acids. The CDR3 spells CASSVSRDGPNYGYTF. In nucleotides, the CDR3 is TGTGCCAGCAGCGTCTCGAGGGACGGGCCTAACTATGGCTACACCTTC.

The chain combines TRBV19 with TRBJ1-1; D is unclear. This CDR3 is built from 13 residues. V dropped 4 bases and J dropped 1 base, with 7 bases sitting between them. The germline gives CDR1 LNHDA, CDR2 SQIVND (reference sequence). The CDR3 sequence is CASSNAGNTEAFF. CDR3 nucleotides: TGTGCCAGTAGTAACGCAGGGAACACTGAAGCTTTCTTT.

For this clone: The same CDR3 arises from other DNA sequences in this sample as well. V is TRBV28 and J is TRBJ2-2; 7 nucleotides align to TRBD1. The length of the CDR3 is 15 residues. With V trimmed by 4 bases and J by 2 bases, 4 bases remained unmatched. The germline V gene has CDR1 MDHEN and CDR2 SYDVKM. In DNA, the CDR3 is TGTGCCAGCAGTTCCGGGACAGTAAACACCGGGGAGCTGTTTTTT. Its protein is CASSSGTVNTGELFF.

The V call is TRBV4-2, the J call TRBJ1-2; D uncertain. Looked up from germline, CDR1 is LGHNA and CDR2 is YNFKEQ. Trimming cost V 5 bases and J 14 bases, with 21 bases left between them. There are 13 residues in the CDR3. The DNA of the CDR3 is TGTGCCAGCAGCTCCGGACTGTTGATGGCTACGACCTTC. Translated: CASSSGLLMATTF.

This chain joins TRBV2 and TRBJ1-1; D is perhaps TRBD1 (5 bases). This CDR3 has 11 amino acids. The germline gives CDR1 SNHLY, CDR2 FYNNEI. V gave up 8 bases and J gave up 8 bases, with 12 bases separating them. The CDR3 protein is CASSLGVEAFF. The CDR3 DNA follows: TGTGCCAGCTCCCTAGGGGTGGAAGCTTTCTTT.

This CDR3 is CASSLAGRAEWYEQYF. The CDR3 DNA is TGTGCCAGCAGCTTAGCGGGGAGGGCGGAATGGTACGAGCAGTACTTC. J is TRBJ2-7 and V is TRBV7-9; 7 bases fit TRBD2. The germline V gene encodes CDR1 SEHNR and CDR2 FQNEAQ (reference sequence). After removal of 0 bases from V and 4 bases from J, the junction contained 9 bases not matched to a gene. This CDR3 region has 16 residues.

CDR3 DNA: TGTGCCAGCAGTTTATCCGTAGCGTGGGGGCCGACGTTTAATACGCAGTATTTT. This translates into CASSLSVAWGPTFNTQYF. The chain carries TRBV28 and TRBJ2-3, with D tentatively TRBD1 (6 bases). The CDR3 covers 18 residues. Per germline, CDR1 MDHEN and CDR2 SYDVKM. The V and J ends lost 1 base and 7 bases respectively, with 24 bases between them.

The CDR3 DNA reads as TGTGCCAGCAGCGTAGCTGGGGCCCAGCCCCAGCATTTT. Its translation is CASSVAGAQPQHF. J is TRBJ1-5 and V is TRBV9; D is perhaps TRBD1 (5 bases). The CDR3 consists of 13 residues. V lost 0 bases to trimming and J lost 7 bases, with 8 bases between them. Germline V gives CDR1 SGDLS, CDR2 YYNGEE. The full variable domain, in which reference TRBV9 and TRBJ1-5 provide the parts outside the CDR3, is DSGVTQTPKHLITATGQRVTLRCSPRSGDLSVYWYQQSLDQGLQFLIQYYNGEERAKGNILERFSAQQFPDLHSELNLSSLELGDSALYFCASSVAGAQPQHFGDGTRLSIL.

The chain has TRBV28 and TRBJ1-5; D is perhaps TRBD1 (5 bases). V was trimmed by 4 bases and J by 5 bases, leaving 9 bases between them. Germline CDR1 and CDR2: MDHEN and SYDVKM. The CDR3 spans 13 residues. CDR3 coding DNA: TGTGCCAGCAGTTGGGACGAGGATCAGCCCCAGCATTTT. The encoded protein is CASSWDEDQPQHF. The whole variable domain, filled in from reference TRBV28 and TRBJ1-5, reads DVKVTQSSRYLVKRTGEKVFLECVQDMDHENMFWYRQDPGLGLRLIYFSYDVKMKEKGDIPEGYSVSREKKERFSLILESASTNQTSMYLCASSWDEDQPQHFGDGTRLSIL.

The gene calls are TRBV28 and TRBJ2-3, with D maybe TRBD1 (5 bases). This CDR3 has 16 amino acids. Germline V gene lookup returns CDR1 MDHEN and CDR2 SYDVKM. V was shortened by 5 bases and J by 3 bases, with 18 bases between the two germline ends. CDR3 sequence: CASSTGHTRRTDTQYF. The CDR3 DNA reads as TGTGCCAGCAGTACCGGACACACCCGGCGGACAGATACGCAGTATTTT.

The chain recombines TRBV11-2 with TRBJ2-7, with 10 bases identical to TRBD2. This CDR3 comprises 15 residues. Germline V gene data show CDR1 as SGHAT and CDR2 as FQNNGV. V lost 5 bases, J lost 2 bases, and 6 bases stayed unmatched. The chain's CDR3 is CASSNSGRWAYEQYF. The CDR3 region has the DNA TGTGCCAGCAGCAATAGCGGGAGGTGGGCCTACGAGCAGTACTTC.

The V and J genes are TRBV27 and TRBJ2-1; D might be TRBD1 or TRBD2, each matching 5 bases. Germline assignment: CDR1 MNHEY and CDR2 SMNVEV (reference sequence). This CDR3 is built from 16 residues. Trimming took off 0 bases at V and 5 bases at J, with 14 bases between the two ends. Written as DNA, the CDR3 is TGTGCCAGCAGTTTATCCCCCGGGACCTTCAACAATGAGCAGTTCTTC. This codes for CASSLSPGTFNNEQFF.

The gene calls are TRBV6-1 and TRBJ2-7; D ambiguous. Germline lookup yields CDR1 MNHNS and CDR2 SASEGT. The CDR3 extends over 12 amino acids. V gave up 8 bases and J gave up 6 bases, with 14 bases separating them. The CDR3 region is CASFFAGGEQYF. The DNA of the CDR3 is TGTGCCAGCTTTTTCGCTGGCGGCGAGCAGTACTTC.

A note on this clone: The same CDR3 can be traced to other DNA sequences in this sample. The chain is built from TRBV27 and TRBJ2-1, with 8 bases matching TRBD1. In germline, CDR1 is MNHEY, CDR2 SMNVEV (reference sequence). V gave up 10 bases and J gave up 2 bases; unmatched junction bases: 4. The CDR3 length is 13 residues. The CDR3 loop is CAIGRGPYNEQFF. The CDR3 nucleotides read TGTGCCATTGGCAGGGGGCCCTACAATGAGCAGTTCTTC.

For the CDR3, the DNA is TGTGCCAGCAGTTTGGGTTTCAGCTCCTACGAGCAGTACTTC. This encodes CASSLGFSSYEQYF. The V call is TRBV27, the J call TRBJ2-7; D is unresolved. From germline, CDR1 is MNHEY and CDR2 SMNVEV (reference sequence). CDR3 length equals 14 residues. Trimming shortened V by 3 bases and J by 0 bases, and 9 bases separated the two germline ends.

The V gene is TRBV28, the J gene TRBJ1-1; possibly TRBD1 for D (6 bases). The germline CDR1 and CDR2 sequences are MDHEN and SYDVKM. Trimming cost V 8 bases and J 3 bases, with 13 bases left between them. The CDR3 has 13 residues. This CDR3 is CASGAGQHTEAFF. CDR3 in DNA: TGTGCCAGCGGGGCCGGACAGCACACTGAAGCTTTCTTT.

The chain employs TRBV7-2 and TRBJ2-7, with D maybe TRBD2 (6 bases). V lost 1 base and J 6 bases, leaving 16 bases between the germline ends. The CDR3 loop spans 15 amino acids. Germline CDR1 SGHTA, CDR2 FQGNSA. The CDR3 sequence: CASSLDLYGGPEQYF. CDR3 DNA sequence: TGTGCCAGCAGCTTAGACCTATACGGGGGTCCCGAGCAGTACTTC.

The chain is built from TRBV4-1 and TRBJ1-4, with D maybe TRBD1 (5 bases). This CDR3 comprises 14 residues. From germline, CDR1 is MGHRA and CDR2 YSYEKL. Trimming cost V 4 bases and J 8 bases, with 14 bases left between them. CDR3: CASSPSPGGEKLFF. The CDR3 DNA follows: TGCGCCAGCAGCCCCAGTCCGGGGGGGGAAAAACTGTTTTTT.